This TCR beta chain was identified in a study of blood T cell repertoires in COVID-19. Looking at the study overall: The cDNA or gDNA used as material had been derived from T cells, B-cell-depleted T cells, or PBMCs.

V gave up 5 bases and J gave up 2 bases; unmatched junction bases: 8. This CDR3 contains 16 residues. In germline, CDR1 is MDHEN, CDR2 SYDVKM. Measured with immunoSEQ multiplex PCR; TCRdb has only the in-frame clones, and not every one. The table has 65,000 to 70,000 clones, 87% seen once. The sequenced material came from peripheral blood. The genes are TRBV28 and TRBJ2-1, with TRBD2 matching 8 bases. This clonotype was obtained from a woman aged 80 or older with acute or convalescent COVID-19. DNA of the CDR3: TGTGCCAGCAGTACAAGACTAGCGAGAACCTACAATGAGCAGTTCTTC. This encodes CASSTRLARTYNEQFF.